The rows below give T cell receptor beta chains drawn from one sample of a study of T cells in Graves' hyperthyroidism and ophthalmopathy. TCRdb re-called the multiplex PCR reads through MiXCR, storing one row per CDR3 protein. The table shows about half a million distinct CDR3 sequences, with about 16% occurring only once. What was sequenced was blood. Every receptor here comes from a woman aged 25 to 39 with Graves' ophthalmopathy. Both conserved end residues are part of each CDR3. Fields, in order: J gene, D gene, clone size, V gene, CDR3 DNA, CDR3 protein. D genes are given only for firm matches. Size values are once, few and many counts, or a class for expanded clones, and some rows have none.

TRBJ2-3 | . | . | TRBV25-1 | TGTGCCAGCAAGTCAGGCGGGACCACAGATACGCAGTATTTT | CASKSGGTTDTQYF
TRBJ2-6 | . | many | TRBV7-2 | TGTGCCAGCAGGCGGAGGACTGGGGCCAACGTCCTGACTTTC | CASRRRTGANVLTF
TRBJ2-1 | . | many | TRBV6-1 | TGTGCCAGCAGCGACGACAGGTACCTATTCAATGAGCAGTTCTTC | CASSDDRYLFNEQFF
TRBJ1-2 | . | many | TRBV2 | TGTGCCAGGGGAAGACAATCTAGTGGCTACACCTTC | CARGRQSSGYTF
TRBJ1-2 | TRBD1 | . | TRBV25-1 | TGTGCCAGCACCCAAAGGGGACAGGGTAACTATGGCTACACCTTC | CASTQRGQGNYGYTF
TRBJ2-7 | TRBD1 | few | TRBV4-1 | TGCGCCAGCAGCCAGGGGACCGGGACAGGGGCCTACGAGCAGTACTTC | CASSQGTGTGAYEQYF
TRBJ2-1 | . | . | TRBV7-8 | TGTGCCAGCAGCTCCAACCTGGATTGGGATGAGCAGTTCTTC | CASSSNLDWDEQFF
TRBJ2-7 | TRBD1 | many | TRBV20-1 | TGCAGTGCTAGAAGTCGAGACAGGGGTATTTACGAGCAGTACTTC | CSARSRDRGIYEQYF
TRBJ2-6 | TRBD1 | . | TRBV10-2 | TGTGCCATCAGGCCGGACAGGGGGATGACTGGGGCCAACGTCCTGACTTTC | CAIRPDRGMTGANVLTF
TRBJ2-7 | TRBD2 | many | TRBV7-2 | TGTGCCAGCAGCTTCGGGATGGCTAGCGGGAGAGGGTCCTACGAGCAGTACTTC | CASSFGMASGRGSYEQYF
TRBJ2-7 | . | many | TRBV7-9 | TGTGCCAGTAAATCAGAGGGCTTCTACGAGCAGTACTTC | CASKSEGFYEQYF
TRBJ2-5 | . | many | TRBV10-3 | TGTGCCATCAGGGTCTCGACGGAAGAGACCCAGTACTTC | CAIRVSTEETQYF
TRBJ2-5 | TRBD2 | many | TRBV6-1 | TGTGCGGGGAGTCGGGCGGGAGTGGAGACCCAGTACTTC | CAGSRAGVETQYF
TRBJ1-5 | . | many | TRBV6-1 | TGTGCCAGCAGTCAAGTGGCCCTGAGCAATCAGCCCCAGCATTTT | CASSQVALSNQPQHF
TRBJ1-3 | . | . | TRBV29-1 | TGCAGCGTTTACGGGGACTCTGGAAACACCATATATTTT | CSVYGDSGNTIYF
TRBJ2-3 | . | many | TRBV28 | TGTGCCAGCAGAACCCGACTACTAGATACGCAGTATTTT | CASRTRLLDTQYF
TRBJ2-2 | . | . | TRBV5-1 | TGCGCCAGCAGCTCGGGACACCTGAACACCGGGGAGCTGTTTTTT | CASSSGHLNTGELFF
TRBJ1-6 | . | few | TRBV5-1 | TGCGCCAGCAGCTCGGGGGACCCCTTGAATTCACCCCTCCACTTT | CASSSGDPLNSPLHF
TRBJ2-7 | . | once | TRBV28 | TGTGCCAGCAGTCCAGTCTCGGGGTTAACGTACGAGCAGTACTTC | CASSPVSGLTYEQYF
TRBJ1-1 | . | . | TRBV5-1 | TGCGCCAGCAGATTGAGCCGATTGAACACTGAAGCTTTCTTT | CASRLSRLNTEAFF
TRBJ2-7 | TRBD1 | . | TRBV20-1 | TGCAGTGCTCCCCAGGCGGACAGGGGAACGATCGAGCAGTACTTC | CSAPQADRGTIEQYF
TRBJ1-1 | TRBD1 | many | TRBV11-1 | TGTGCCAGCAGCCCCGGGACAGAGAACACTGAAGCTTTCTTT | CASSPGTENTEAFF
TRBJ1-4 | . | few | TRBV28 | TGTGCCAGCAGTTTATGGGGAACCTCGGCTAATGAAAAACTGTTTTTT | CASSLWGTSANEKLFF
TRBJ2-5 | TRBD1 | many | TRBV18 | TGTGCCAGCTCACCCGGGACAGCACAAGAGACCCAGTACTTC | CASSPGTAQETQYF
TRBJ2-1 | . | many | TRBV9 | TGTGCCAGCATAGTAAGGGTCTCCTACAATGAGCAGTTCTTC | CASIVRVSYNEQFF
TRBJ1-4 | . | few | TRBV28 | TGTGCCAGCAGCGGTCAGGGAGCCTGGGAAAAACTGTTTTTT | CASSGQGAWEKLFF
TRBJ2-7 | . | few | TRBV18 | TGTGCCAGCTCGGAAACCAGGGTCCCCTACGAGCAGTACTTC | CASSETRVPYEQYF
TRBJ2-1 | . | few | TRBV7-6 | TGTGCCAGCAGCTTAGCGAATTACCCAGGGTCTGAGCAGTTCTTC | CASSLANYPGSEQFF
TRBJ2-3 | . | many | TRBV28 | TGTGCCAGCAGCCTTGACAGGAGGAACACAGATACGCAGTATTTT | CASSLDRRNTDTQYF
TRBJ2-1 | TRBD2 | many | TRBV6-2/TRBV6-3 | TGTGCCAGCAGACCCCCAGCTAGCGGATACAATGAGCAGTTCTTC | CASRPPASGYNEQFF
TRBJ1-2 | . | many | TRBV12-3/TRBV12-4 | TGTGCCAGCAGTTTAGGGGTGGTTTCCGACTATGGCTACACCTTC | CASSLGVVSDYGYTF
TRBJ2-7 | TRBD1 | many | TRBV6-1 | TGTGCCAGCAGCCCGCCGGGACAGCGCTACGAGCAGTACTTC | CASSPPGQRYEQYF
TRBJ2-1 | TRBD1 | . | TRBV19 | TGTGCCAGTAGTGTCCACAGGGGGTACGATGAGCAGTTCTTC | CASSVHRGYDEQFF
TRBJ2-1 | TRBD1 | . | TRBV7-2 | TGTGCCAGCAGCCCATGGACAGGGGATGGGGAGCAGTTCTTC | CASSPWTGDGEQFF
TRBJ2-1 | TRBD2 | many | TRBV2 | TGTGCCAGCAGTGTTCTAGCGGGAATTGATGAGCAGTTCTTC | CASSVLAGIDEQFF
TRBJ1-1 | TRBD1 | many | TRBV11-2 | TGTGCCAGCAGCGGGACAGGTTACACTGAAGCTTTCTTT | CASSGTGYTEAFF
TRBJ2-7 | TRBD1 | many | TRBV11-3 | TGTGCCAGCAGCCCCTATCACGGACAGGACGAGCAGTACTTC | CASSPYHGQDEQYF
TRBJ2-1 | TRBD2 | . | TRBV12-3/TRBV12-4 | TGTGCCAGCAGTTTCGGTAGCGGGAGGGGGGTTGAGCAGTTCTTC | CASSFGSGRGVEQFF
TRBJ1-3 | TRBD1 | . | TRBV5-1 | TGCGCCAGCAGCACGGGACAGGGGAACACCATATATTTT | CASSTGQGNTIYF
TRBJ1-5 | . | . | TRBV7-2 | TGTGCCAGCAGCTTAAATGGGGCGAAGGAGCCCCAGCATTTT | CASSLNGAKEPQHF
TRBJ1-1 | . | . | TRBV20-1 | TGCAGTGCTAATGAGGAGGGCGGGAGCACTGAAGCTTTCTTT | CSANEEGGSTEAFF
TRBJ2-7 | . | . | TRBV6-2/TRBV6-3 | TGTGCCAGCAGTTCCACAACACCCCTTGTCGGAAACTACGAGCAGTACTTC | CASSSTTPLVGNYEQYF
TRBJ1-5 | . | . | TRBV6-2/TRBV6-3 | TGTGCCAGCACATGGACAGAGAATCAGCCCCAGCATTTT | CASTWTENQPQHF
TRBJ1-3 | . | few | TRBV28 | TGTGCCAGCAGTCCCCACGAGACTGGAAACACCATATATTTT | CASSPHETGNTIYF
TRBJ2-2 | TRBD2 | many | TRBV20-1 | TGCAGTGCTATTAAGGCGGGACTAGCGTACACCGGGGAGCTGTTTTTT | CSAIKAGLAYTGELFF
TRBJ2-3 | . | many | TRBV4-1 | TGCGCCAGCAGCCAATCCGAGGTAGATACGCAGTATTTT | CASSQSEVDTQYF
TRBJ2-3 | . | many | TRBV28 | TGTGCCAGCACATTACAGCTCACAGATACGCAGTATTTT | CASTLQLTDTQYF
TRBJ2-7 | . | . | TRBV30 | TGTGCCTGGACACCTAAGGGCGGGTACTACGAGCAGTACTTC | CAWTPKGGYYEQYF
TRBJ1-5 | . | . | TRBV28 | TGTGCCAGCAGTTTTGAGGGACAAAAAAGCAATCAGCCCCAGCATTTT | CASSFEGQKSNQPQHF
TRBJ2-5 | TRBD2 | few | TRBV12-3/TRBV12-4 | TGTGCCAGCAGTTTTTATGGGACTAGCGGATACCAAGAGACCCAGTACTTC | CASSFYGTSGYQETQYF
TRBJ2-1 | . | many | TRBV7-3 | TGTGCCAGCAGCTTAAGGGGTGGGCCTAACAATGAGCAGTTCTTC | CASSLRGGPNNEQFF
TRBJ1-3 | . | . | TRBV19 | TGTGCCAGTAGTATCCAGACCAGCTCTGGAAACACCATATATTTT | CASSIQTSSGNTIYF
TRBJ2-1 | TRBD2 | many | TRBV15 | TGTGCCGTCGGACTAGCGGGAGTCTATAAGCAGTTCTTC | CAVGLAGVYKQFF
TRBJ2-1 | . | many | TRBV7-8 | TGTGCCAGCTCACTAGCTTTGGGCGGTGAGCAGTTCTTC | CASSLALGGEQFF